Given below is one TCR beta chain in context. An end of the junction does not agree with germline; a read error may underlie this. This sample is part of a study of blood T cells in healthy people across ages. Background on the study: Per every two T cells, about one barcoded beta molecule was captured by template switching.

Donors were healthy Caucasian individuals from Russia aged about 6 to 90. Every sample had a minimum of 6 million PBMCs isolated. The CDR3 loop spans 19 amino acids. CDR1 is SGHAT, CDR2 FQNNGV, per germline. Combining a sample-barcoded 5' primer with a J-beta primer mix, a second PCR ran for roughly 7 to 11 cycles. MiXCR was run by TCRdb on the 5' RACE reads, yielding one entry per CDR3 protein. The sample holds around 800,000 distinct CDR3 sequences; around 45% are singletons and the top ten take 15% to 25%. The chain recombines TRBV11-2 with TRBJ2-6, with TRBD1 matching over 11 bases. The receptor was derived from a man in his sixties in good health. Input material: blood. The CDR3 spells CASSGQGAQALSGANVLTF. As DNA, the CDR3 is TGCGCCAGCAGCGGACAGGGGGCGCAGGCCCTCTCTGGGGCCAACGTCCTGACTTTC.